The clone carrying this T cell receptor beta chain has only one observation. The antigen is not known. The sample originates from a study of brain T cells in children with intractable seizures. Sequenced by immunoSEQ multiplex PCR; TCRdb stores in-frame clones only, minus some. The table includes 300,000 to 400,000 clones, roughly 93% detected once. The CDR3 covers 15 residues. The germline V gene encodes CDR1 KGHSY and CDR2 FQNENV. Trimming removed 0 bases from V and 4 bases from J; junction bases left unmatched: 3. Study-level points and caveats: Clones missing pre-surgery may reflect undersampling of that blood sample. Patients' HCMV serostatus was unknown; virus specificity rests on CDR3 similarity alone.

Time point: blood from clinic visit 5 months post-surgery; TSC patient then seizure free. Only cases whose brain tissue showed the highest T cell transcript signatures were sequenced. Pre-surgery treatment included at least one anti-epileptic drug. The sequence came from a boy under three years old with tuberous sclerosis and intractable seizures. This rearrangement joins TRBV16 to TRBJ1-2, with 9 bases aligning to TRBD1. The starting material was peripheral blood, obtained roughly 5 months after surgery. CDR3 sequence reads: CASSQSGTGLYGYTF. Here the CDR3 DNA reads TGTGCCAGCAGCCAATCGGGGACAGGGCTCTATGGCTACACCTTC. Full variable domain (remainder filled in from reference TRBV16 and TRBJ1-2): GEEVAQTPKHLVRGEGQKAKLYCAPIKGHSYVFWYQQVLKNEFKFLISFQNENVFDETGMPKERFSAKCLPNSPCSLEIQATKLEDSAVYFCASSQSGTGLYGYTFGSGTRLTVV.